The 3 T cell receptor beta chains given below trace back to one sample, sequenced in a study of blood T cells in healthy people across ages. Through a sample-barcoded 5' primer and a J-beta primer mix, a second PCR was run for 7 to 11 cycles. TCRdb re-called the 5' RACE reads through MiXCR, storing one row per CDR3 protein. This repertoire shows some 700,000 distinct CDR3 sequences, 22% found once; its top ten account for 22%. Sequenced material: blood. The source is a man aged 70-80 years in good health.

This rearrangement joins TRBV5-1 to TRBJ2-3; D remains unclear. Germline values: CDR1 SGHRS, CDR2 YFSETQ. V gave up 0 bases and J gave up 0 bases, with 8 bases separating them. The CDR3 has 15 residues. The chain's CDR3 is CASSLVDPSTDTQYF. CDR3 bases: TGCGCCAGCAGCTTGGTGGATCCTAGCACAGATACGCAGTATTTT.

The chain recombines TRBV19 with TRBJ2-7, with D perhaps being TRBD1 or TRBD2 (7 bases each). This CDR3 contains 17 residues. Germline values: CDR1 LNHDA, CDR2 SQIVND (reference sequence). V shed 7 bases and J shed 1 base, with 23 bases lying between them. CDR3 residues: CASKAGSGTDFSYEQYF. The DNA for the CDR3 is TGTGCCAGTAAGGCGGGGAGCGGGACAGACTTTTCCTACGAGCAGTACTTC.

V is TRBV5-1 and J is TRBJ2-7; no definite D call. V lost 6 bases and J 0 bases, leaving 13 bases between the germline ends. From germline, CDR1 is SGHRS and CDR2 YFSETQ. There are 14 residues in the CDR3. CDR3 amino acids: CASTEQGNSYEQYF. The DNA for the CDR3 is TGCGCCAGCACCGAACAAGGGAACTCCTACGAGCAGTACTTC.